Presented here are 27 T cell receptor beta chains from one specimen sequenced in a study of blood T cell repertoires in COVID-19. The repertoire was sequenced with immunoSEQ multiplex PCR; TCRdb's copy has only in-frame clones and lacks some. The data contain more than 65,000 clones, roughly 88% of them singletons. The sequenced sample consisted of peripheral blood. The receptors were sampled from a woman aged 50 to 65 with acute or convalescent COVID-19.

The chain recombines TRBV28 with TRBJ2-3, with 9 nucleotides matching TRBD1. V gave up 3 bases and J gave up 3 bases; unmatched junction bases: 13. Germline-derived CDR1 and CDR2 are MDHEN and SYDVKM. The CDR3 has 18 residues. Here the CDR3 DNA reads TGTGCCAGCAGTTTTGAGCACAGGGGGCGTATGTGGACAGATACGCAGTATTTT. Translating gives CASSFEHRGRMWTDTQYF.

This clone came up once. The chain combines TRBV5-1 with TRBJ2-7; 8 bases are shared with TRBD2. This CDR3 has 14 residues. Germline CDR1 and CDR2: SGHRS and YFSETQ. Trimming cost V 5 bases and J 2 bases; bases outside gene matches: 6. The CDR3 coding sequence is TGCGCCAGCAGTCTTAGCGGGGCCACCTACGAGCAGTACTTC. The encoded protein is CASSLSGATYEQYF.

The chain joins TRBV10-3 to TRBJ1-6; TRBD1 is a possible D gene (6 bases). Per germline, CDR1 ENHRY and CDR2 SYGVKD. The V gene lost 10 bases and the J gene lost 7 bases, with 14 bases spanning the gap. The CDR3 sequence is 13 residues long. Here the CDR3 DNA reads TGTGCCACCCATACAGGGACGAATTCACCCCTCCACTTT. Residues: CATHTGTNSPLHF.

On this clone: An end of the junction differs from the germline gene, which may be a read error. The chain combines TRBV4-3 with TRBJ2-1, with a possible D match to TRBD2 (6 bases). Germline CDR1 is LGHNA and CDR2 is YSLEER. The CDR3 runs 12 residues. CDR3 DNA: TGCGCCAGCAGCCAGACGCAGGCGGGGCTGATCTTC. As protein: CASSQTQAGLIF.

The chain links TRBV7-8 to TRBJ1-2; D is possibly TRBD1 (5 bases). The CDR3 loop spans 12 amino acids. Germline values: CDR1 SGHVS, CDR2 FQNEAQ. V was cut by 5 bases and J by 8 bases, with 12 bases left in between. The DNA for the CDR3 is TGTGCCAGCAGCCCCCGGACAACGGGCTACACCTTC. It codes for CASSPRTTGYTF.

This chain uses TRBV18 with TRBJ1-2; 10 bases line up with TRBD1. Germline assignment: CDR1 KGHSH and CDR2 LQKENI. The V segment lost 6 bases and the J segment 0 bases; nucleotides outside the gene matches: 10. CDR3 length: 17 residues. The CDR3 nucleotides are TGTGCCAGCTCGCCGGTGGGACAGGGGTCTACTAACTATGGCTACACCTTC. It translates to CASSPVGQGSTNYGYTF.

This chain links TRBV19 with TRBJ1-2, with 8 bases matching TRBD1. Germline CDR1 reads LNHDA; CDR2 reads SQIVND (reference sequence). After removal of 4 bases from V and 6 bases from J, the junction contained 7 bases not matched to a gene. This CDR3 has 14 amino acids. The CDR3 DNA follows: TGTGCCAGTAGTACCGGACAGGGAACGAATGGCTACACCTTC. Residues: CASSTGQGTNGYTF.

V and J are TRBV27 and TRBJ2-7; 7 bases are shared with TRBD1. Germline trimming cut 5 bases from V and 1 base from J; bases unmatched to any gene: 2. The CDR3 loop spans 13 amino acids. Germline V CDR1 and CDR2: MNHEY, SMNVEV (reference sequence). CDR3: CASSNRGSYEQYF. For the CDR3, the DNA is TGTGCCAGCAGTAACAGGGGATCCTACGAGCAGTACTTC.

The V and J genes are TRBV5-1 and TRBJ2-4; 9 positions match TRBD1. V dropped 4 bases and J dropped 2; count of bases not matched to a gene: 7. The CDR3 loop spans 16 amino acids. Germline CDR1 and CDR2: SGHRS and YFSETQ. CDR3 nucleotide sequence: TGCGCCAGCAGCGTTACAGGGGGCGCATCCAAAAACATTCAGTACTTC. It specifies CASSVTGGASKNIQYF.

The V call is TRBV4-1, the J call TRBJ2-3; D is undetermined. CDR1 is MGHRA, CDR2 YSYEKL, per germline. V dropped 4 bases and J dropped 0 bases, with 17 bases sitting between them. CDR3 size: 17 residues. The CDR3 spells CASSLRGAVDSTDTQYF. The CDR3 DNA reads as TGCGCCAGCAGCCTCCGAGGTGCGGTAGATAGCACAGATACGCAGTATTTT.

The V call is TRBV28, the J call TRBJ1-4; D uncertain. The CDR3 runs 14 residues. CDR1 and CDR2 from the germline V gene are MDHEN and SYDVKM. Trimming removed 4 bases from V and 0 bases from J, with 6 bases in between. The CDR3 region has the DNA TGTGCCAGCAGTTCCCTCTCAACTAATGAAAAACTGTTTTTT. It codes for CASSSLSTNEKLFF.

V gene TRBV6-2 or TRBV6-3 combines with J gene TRBJ2-1; 13 bases align to TRBD2. The ends lost 2 bases at V and 4 bases at J; junction bases unmatched: 8. The length of the CDR3 is 18 residues. The germline V gene has CDR1 MNHEY and CDR2 SVGEGT. In DNA form, the CDR3 reads TGTGCCAGCAGTTACACCGGGACTAGCGGGACTAGGTACAATGAGCAGTTCTTC. Its translation is CASSYTGTSGTRYNEQFF.

The chain employs TRBV14 and TRBJ1-1; 8 bases are shared with TRBD1. The CDR3 is 15 amino acids. Trimming took 4 bases from V and 5 from J; bases not matched to a gene: 9. Germline CDR1 is SGHDN and CDR2 is FVKESK. This chain's CDR3 is CASSLPDRGRTEAFF. The CDR3 DNA sequence: TGTGCCAGCAGCCTACCAGACAGGGGTCGGACTGAAGCTTTCTTT.

The J gene is TRBJ2-3, the V gene TRBV2; weak D call: TRBD1 (6 bases). Trimming left V 10 bases short and J 3 bases short, with 20 bases between. The CDR3 has 15 residues. CDR1 is SNHLY, CDR2 FYNNEI, per germline. The chain's CDR3 is CATLFLLQGTDTQYF. The CDR3 DNA reads as TGTGCCACCCTTTTTCTACTACAGGGAACAGATACGCAGTATTTT.

This rearrangement joins TRBV11-2 to TRBJ2-2, with 7 bases matching TRBD2. Germline V gene data show CDR1 as SGHAT and CDR2 as FQNNGV. V trimming: 2 bases; J trimming: 6 bases; junction bases outside the gene matches: 9. CDR3 length equals 16 residues. The CDR3 protein is CASSLRSGIRAGELFF. CDR3 nucleotides: TGTGCCAGCAGCTTACGGAGCGGGATACGGGCCGGGGAGCTGTTTTTT.

V and J are TRBV10-3 and TRBJ2-6; D may be TRBD2 (6 bases). V shed 6 bases and J shed 0 bases, with 12 bases lying between them. From germline, CDR1 is ENHRY and CDR2 SYGVKD. This CDR3 has 16 residues. The CDR3 is CAISIATSSGANVLTF. CDR3 nucleotides: TGTGCCATCAGCATAGCGACTAGCTCTGGGGCCAACGTCCTGACTTTC.

V usage is TRBV9 and J usage is TRBJ2-1; D possibly corresponds to TRBD2 (6 bases). CDR1 is SGDLS and CDR2 is YYNGEE in the germline V gene. This CDR3 has 16 residues. The germline V and J ends were trimmed by 0 bases and 10 bases, with 20 bases remaining between them. CDR3 sequence reads: CASSVEGSRGGREQFF. The CDR3 nucleotides read TGTGCCAGCAGCGTAGAGGGATCTAGGGGAGGCCGAGAGCAGTTCTTC.

This sequence joins TRBV29-1 and TRBJ2-5, with TRBD2 identical over 7 bases. The germline V gene encodes CDR1 SQVTM and CDR2 ANQGSEA. This CDR3 is 13 amino acids long. Germline trimming cut 7 bases from V and 5 bases from J; bases unmatched to any gene: 10. The DNA of the CDR3 is TGCAGCGGACTAGCTTTTGGTCTCGAGACCCAGTACTTC. This gives the protein CSGLAFGLETQYF.

V and J are TRBV19 and TRBJ2-7; D unresolved. Trimming removed 2 bases from V and 7 bases from J, with 12 bases in between. Germline V gives CDR1 LNHDA, CDR2 SQIVND (reference sequence). This CDR3 has 13 amino acids. The CDR3 spells CASSIRLPGEQYF. CDR3 in DNA: TGTGCCAGTAGTATACGCCTACCCGGGGAGCAGTACTTC.

The chain links TRBV27 to TRBJ2-1; weak D call: TRBD2 (6 bases). V was trimmed by 5 bases and J by 3 bases, leaving 11 bases between them. The CDR3 covers 14 residues. Per the germline V gene, CDR1 is MNHEY and CDR2 is SMNVEV (reference sequence). CDR3 sequence (DNA): TGTGCCAGCAGTCCGCGACTAGACTACAATGAGCAGTTCTTC. It encodes CASSPRLDYNEQFF.

This clone was recorded only once. The rearrangement links TRBV4-2 to TRBJ2-1; 10 nucleotides align to TRBD2. Per germline, CDR1 LGHNA and CDR2 YNFKEQ. The CDR3 runs 16 residues. V lost 0 bases and J lost 4; bases outside the gene matches: 3. CDR3 sequence (DNA): TGTGCCAGCAGCCAAGAACCTAGCGGGGGATACAATGAGCAGTTCTTC. Translation: CASSQEPSGGYNEQFF.

The chain has TRBV4-2 and TRBJ1-1; D may be TRBD1 (5 bases). There are 12 residues in the CDR3. Germline lookup yields CDR1 LGHNA and CDR2 YNFKEQ. Trimming took off 1 base at V and 7 bases at J, with 7 bases between the two ends. CDR3 nucleotide sequence: TGTGCCAGCAGCCAAGGGGGGGATGAAGCTTTCTTT. It yields the protein CASSQGGDEAFF.

The genes are TRBV6-5 and TRBJ2-1; D gene ambiguous. The germline V and J ends were trimmed by 8 bases and 8 bases, with 7 bases remaining between them. The CDR3 has 10 residues. Germline lookup yields CDR1 MNHEY and CDR2 SVGAGI. CDR3 nucleotides: TGTGCCAGCGTTTCTCATGAGCAGTTCTTC. Translated, it gives CASVSHEQFF.

This clone was found once. The chain recombines TRBV7-2 with TRBJ2-3; 10 bases match TRBD2. The trim removed 1 base at V and 3 bases at J, leaving 10 bases unmatched. The length of the CDR3 is 18 residues. CDR1 is SGHTA and CDR2 is FQGNSA in the germline V gene. The chain's CDR3 is CASSLEKLAGRLTDTQYF. The CDR3 nucleotides are TGTGCCAGCAGCTTAGAGAAACTAGCGGGAAGACTAACAGATACGCAGTATTTT.

CDR3 sequence: CSARSGQRTSGYEQYF. Here the CDR3 DNA reads TGCAGCGCCCGTTCCGGACAGAGGACCTCGGGGTACGAGCAGTACTTC. The chain links TRBV29-1 to TRBJ2-7, with D possibly matching TRBD1 (6 bases). The CDR3 is 16 residues long. CDR1 and CDR2 from the germline V gene are SQVTM and ANQGSEA. The ends were cut back, 7 bases at V and 4 bases at J, with 26 bases in the middle.

The chain couples TRBV4-1 to TRBJ2-1; D not resolved. The CDR3 length is 18 residues. Trimming stripped 4 bases from V and 9 bases from J, with 28 bases between. CDR1 is MGHRA and CDR2 is YSYEKL in the germline V gene. CDR3: CASSPSCSLPIIACEQFF. The CDR3, as DNA: TGCGCCAGCAGCCCGAGCTGTTCTCTACCCATTATTGCCTGTGAGCAGTTCTTC.

DNA for the CDR3: TGTGCCAGCAGTTTAACAGGGTCAACTAATGAAAAACTGTTTTTT. It specifies CASSLTGSTNEKLFF. The rearrangement uses TRBV6-5 and TRBJ1-4; D might be TRBD1 (6 bases). Trimming cost V 4 bases and J 0 bases, with 9 bases left between them. Germline V gene data show CDR1 as MNHEY and CDR2 as SVGAGI. The CDR3 runs 15 residues.